This T cell receptor beta chain was observed in a study of Graves' ophthalmopathy and Graves' hyperthyroidism. V was pared by 6 bases and J by 1 base, with 9 bases between. Germline lookup yields CDR1 LNHNV and CDR2 YYDKDF (reference sequence). This CDR3 spans 13 amino acids. In its sample, this clonotype was seen many times. Scientists amplified the TCR beta CDR3 regions from RNA transcripts. First-round RT-PCR with HTBI primers preceded a second-round multiplex PCR. From the multiplex PCR reads, TCRdb called clonotypes with MiXCR, one entry per CDR3 protein. The data show approximately 700,000 distinct CDR3 sequences, 40% seen once.

The chain employs TRBV15 and TRBJ1-1; D remains unclear. The sequenced sample was peripheral blood. The clonotype originates from an adult man with Graves' ophthalmopathy. CDR3 protein: CATRVNTNTEAFF. The CDR3 coding sequence is TGTGCCACCAGGGTTAACACGAACACTGAAGCTTTCTTT.